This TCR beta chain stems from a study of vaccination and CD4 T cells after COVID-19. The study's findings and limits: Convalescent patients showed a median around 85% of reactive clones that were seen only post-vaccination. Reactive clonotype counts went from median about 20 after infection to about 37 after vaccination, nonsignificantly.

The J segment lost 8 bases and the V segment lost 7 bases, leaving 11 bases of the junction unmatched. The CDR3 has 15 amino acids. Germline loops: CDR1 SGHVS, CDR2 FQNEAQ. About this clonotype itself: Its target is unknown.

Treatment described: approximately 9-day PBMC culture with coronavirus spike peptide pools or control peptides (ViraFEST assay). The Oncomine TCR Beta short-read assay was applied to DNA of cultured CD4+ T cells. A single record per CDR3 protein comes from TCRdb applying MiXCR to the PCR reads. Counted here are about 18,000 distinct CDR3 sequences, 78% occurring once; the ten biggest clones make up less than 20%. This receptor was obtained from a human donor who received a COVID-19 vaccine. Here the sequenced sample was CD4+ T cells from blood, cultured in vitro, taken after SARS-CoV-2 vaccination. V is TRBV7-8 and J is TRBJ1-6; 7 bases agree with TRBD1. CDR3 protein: CASTPPGRGDSPLHF. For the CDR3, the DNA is TGTGCCAGCACCCCTCCGGGCAGGGGGGATTCACCCCTCCACTTT.